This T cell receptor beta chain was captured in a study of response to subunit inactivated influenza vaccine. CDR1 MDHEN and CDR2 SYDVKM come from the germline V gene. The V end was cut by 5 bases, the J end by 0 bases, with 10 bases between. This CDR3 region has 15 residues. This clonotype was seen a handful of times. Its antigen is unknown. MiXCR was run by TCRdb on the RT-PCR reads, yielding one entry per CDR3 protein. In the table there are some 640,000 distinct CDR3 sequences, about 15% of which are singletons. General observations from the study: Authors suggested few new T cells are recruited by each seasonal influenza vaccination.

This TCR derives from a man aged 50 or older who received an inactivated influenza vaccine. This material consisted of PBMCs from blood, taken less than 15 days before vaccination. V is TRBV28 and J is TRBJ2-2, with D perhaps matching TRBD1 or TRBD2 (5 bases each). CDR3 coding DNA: TGTGCCAGCAGTCCGGGACGGCCGAACACCGGGGAGCTGTTTTTT. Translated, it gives CASSPGRPNTGELFF.